This paragraph reports one T cell receptor (beta chain). Its antigen remains unknown. V gave up 5 bases and J gave up 0 bases; unmatched junction bases: 2. The CDR3 has 15 residues. CDR1 is MNHEY and CDR2 is SVGAGI in the germline V gene. The source of the sample is a study of siplizumab effects on memory and regulatory T cells. Study observations and caveats: An assignable naive or memory phenotype was lacking in roughly 80-96% of proliferating CD4+ or CD8+ clones. Some alloreactive sequences were traceable to unstimulated CD4+ memory cells, and siplizumab significantly reduced them. Proliferating Tregs taken from siplizumab cultures were not shown to have a confirmed suppressive function. Naive T cells appeared more diverse than memory cells and seemed to be major alloresponse contributors.

This table comes from immunoSEQ multiplex PCR, and its TCRdb copy is limited to in-frame clones, with some not included. The sample consists of 50,000 or so clones, 93% of them appearing once. The rearrangement joins TRBV6-5 to TRBJ2-1; 9 nucleotides line up with TRBD2. The specimen sequenced was CD8+ T cells sorted from blood. The source of this sequence is a human donor in good health. CDR3 nucleotide sequence: TGTGCCAGCAGTAATAGCGGGAGCTCCTACAATGAGCAGTTCTTC. Amino acids: CASSNSGSSYNEQFF.